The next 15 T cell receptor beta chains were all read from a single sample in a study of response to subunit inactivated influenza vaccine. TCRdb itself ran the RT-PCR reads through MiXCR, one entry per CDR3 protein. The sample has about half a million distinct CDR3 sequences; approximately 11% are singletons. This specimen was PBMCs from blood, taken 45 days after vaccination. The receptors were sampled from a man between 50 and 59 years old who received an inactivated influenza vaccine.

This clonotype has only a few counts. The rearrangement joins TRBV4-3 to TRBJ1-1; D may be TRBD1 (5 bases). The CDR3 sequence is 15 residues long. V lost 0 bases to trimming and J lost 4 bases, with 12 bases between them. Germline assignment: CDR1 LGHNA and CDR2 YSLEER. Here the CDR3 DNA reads TGCGCCAGCAGCCAAGATTCCAGGGCGACCACTGAAGCTTTCTTT. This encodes CASSQDSRATTEAFF.

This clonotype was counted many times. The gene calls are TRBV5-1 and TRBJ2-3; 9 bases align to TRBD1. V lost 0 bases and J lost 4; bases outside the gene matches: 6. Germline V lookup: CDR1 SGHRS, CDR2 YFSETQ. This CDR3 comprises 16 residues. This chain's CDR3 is CASSLDGQGIADTQYF. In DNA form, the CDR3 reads TGCGCCAGCAGCTTGGATGGACAGGGGATTGCAGATACGCAGTATTTT.

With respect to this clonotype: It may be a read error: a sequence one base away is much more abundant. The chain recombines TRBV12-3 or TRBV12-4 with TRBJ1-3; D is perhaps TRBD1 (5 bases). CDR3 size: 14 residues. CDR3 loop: CASSGGSAGNTIYF. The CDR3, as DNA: TGTGCCAGCAGTGGGGGGAGCGCTGGGAACACCATATATTTT.

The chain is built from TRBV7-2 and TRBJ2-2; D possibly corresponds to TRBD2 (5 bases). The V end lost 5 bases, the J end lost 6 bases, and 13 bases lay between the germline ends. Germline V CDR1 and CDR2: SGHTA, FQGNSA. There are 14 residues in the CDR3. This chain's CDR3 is CASSLFMGAGELFF. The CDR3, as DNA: TGTGCCAGCAGCCTATTCATGGGAGCCGGGGAGCTGTTTTTT.

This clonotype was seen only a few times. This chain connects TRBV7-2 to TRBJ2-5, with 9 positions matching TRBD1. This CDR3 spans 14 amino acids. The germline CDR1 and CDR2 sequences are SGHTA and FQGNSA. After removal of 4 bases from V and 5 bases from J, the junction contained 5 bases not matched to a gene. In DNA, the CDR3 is TGTGCCAGCAGCTCGGGACAGGGTTTCGAGACCCAGTACTTC. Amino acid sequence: CASSSGQGFETQYF.

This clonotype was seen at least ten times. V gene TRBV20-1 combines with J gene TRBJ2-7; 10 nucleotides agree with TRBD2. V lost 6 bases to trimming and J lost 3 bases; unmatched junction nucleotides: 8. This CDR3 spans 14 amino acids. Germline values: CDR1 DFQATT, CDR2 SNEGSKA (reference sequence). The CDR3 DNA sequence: TGCAGTGCGAAGTCTAGCGGGGGTTTCTACGAGCAGTACTTC. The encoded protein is CSAKSSGGFYEQYF.

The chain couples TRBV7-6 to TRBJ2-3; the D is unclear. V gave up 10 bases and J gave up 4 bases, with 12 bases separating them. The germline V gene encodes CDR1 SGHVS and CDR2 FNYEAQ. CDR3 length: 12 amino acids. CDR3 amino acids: CAISNRADTQYF. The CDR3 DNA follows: TGTGCCATCTCCAATAGAGCAGATACGCAGTATTTT. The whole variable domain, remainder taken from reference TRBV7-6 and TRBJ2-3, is GAGVSQSPRYKVTKRGQDVALRCDPISGHVSLYWYRQALGQGPEFLTYFNYEAQQDKSGLPNDRFSAERPEGSISTLTIQRTEQRDSAMYRCAISNRADTQYFGPGTRLTVL.

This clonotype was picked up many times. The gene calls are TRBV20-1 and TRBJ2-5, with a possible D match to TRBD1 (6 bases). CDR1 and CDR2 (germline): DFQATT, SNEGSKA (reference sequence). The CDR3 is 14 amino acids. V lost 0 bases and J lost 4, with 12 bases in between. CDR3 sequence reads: CSARDQGSGETQYF. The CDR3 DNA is TGCAGTGCTAGAGACCAGGGGAGTGGAGAGACCCAGTACTTC.

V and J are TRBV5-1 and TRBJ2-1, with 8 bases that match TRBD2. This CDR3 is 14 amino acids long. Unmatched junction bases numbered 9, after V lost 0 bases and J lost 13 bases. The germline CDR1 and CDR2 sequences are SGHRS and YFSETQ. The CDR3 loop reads CASSLEYLAGGQFF. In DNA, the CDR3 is TGCGCCAGCAGCTTGGAATATCTGGCGGGGGGTCAGTTCTTC.

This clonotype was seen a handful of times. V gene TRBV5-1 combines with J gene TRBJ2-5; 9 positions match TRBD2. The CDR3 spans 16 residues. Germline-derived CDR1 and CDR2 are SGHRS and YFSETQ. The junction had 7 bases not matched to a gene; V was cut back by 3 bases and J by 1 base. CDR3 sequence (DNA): TGCGCCAGCAGCTCGCCGGGACTAGCTCCCCAAGAGACCCAGTACTTC. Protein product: CASSSPGLAPQETQYF.

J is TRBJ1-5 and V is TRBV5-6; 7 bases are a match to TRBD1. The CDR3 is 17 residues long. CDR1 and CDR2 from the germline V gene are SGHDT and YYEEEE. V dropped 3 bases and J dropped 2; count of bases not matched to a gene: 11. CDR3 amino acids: CASSSFVQGEGNQPQHF. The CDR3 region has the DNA TGTGCCAGCAGCTCCTTTGTCCAGGGGGAAGGCAATCAGCCCCAGCATTTT.

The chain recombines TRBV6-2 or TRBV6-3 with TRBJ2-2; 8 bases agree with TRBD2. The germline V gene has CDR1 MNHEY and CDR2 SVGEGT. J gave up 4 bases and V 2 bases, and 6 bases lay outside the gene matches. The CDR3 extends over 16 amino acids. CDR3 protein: CASSYPAGGPTGELFF. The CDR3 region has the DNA TGTGCCAGCAGTTACCCTGCGGGAGGCCCCACCGGGGAGCTGTTTTTT.

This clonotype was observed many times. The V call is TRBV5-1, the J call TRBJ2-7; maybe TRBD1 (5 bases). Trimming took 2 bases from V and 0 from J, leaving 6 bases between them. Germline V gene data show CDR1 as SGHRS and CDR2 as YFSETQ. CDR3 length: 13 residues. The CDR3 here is CASSFDSSYEQYF. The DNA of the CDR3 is TGCGCCAGCAGCTTTGACAGCTCCTACGAGCAGTACTTC. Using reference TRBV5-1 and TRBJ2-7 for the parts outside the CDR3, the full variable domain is KAGVTQTPRYLIKTRGQQVTLSCSPISGHRSVSWYQQTPGQGLQFLFEYFSETQRNKGNFPGRFSGRQFSNSRSEMNVSTLELGDSALYLCASSFDSSYEQYFGPGTRLTVT.

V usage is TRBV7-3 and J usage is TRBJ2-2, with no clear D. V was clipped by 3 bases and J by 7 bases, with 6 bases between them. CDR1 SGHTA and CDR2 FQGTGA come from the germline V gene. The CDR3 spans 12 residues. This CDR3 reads CASSFEVGELFF. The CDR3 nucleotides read TGTGCCAGCAGCTTTGAGGTCGGGGAGCTGTTTTTT.

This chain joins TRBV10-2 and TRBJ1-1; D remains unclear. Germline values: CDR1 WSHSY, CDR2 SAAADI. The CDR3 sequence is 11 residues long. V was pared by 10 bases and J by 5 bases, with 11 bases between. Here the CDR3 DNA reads TGCGCCACCCAAGGAGGGACTGAAGCTTTCTTT. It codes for CATQGGTEAFF.